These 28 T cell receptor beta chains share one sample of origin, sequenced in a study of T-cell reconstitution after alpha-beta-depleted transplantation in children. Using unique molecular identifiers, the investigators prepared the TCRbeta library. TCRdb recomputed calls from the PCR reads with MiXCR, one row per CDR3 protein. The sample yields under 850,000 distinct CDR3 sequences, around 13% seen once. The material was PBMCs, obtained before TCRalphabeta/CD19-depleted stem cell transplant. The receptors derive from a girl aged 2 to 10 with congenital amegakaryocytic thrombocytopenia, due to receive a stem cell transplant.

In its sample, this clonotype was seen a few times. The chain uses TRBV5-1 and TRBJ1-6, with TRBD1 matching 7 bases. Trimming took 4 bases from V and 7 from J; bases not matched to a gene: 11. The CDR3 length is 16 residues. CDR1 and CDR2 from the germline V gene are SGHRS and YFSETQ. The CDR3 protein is CASSPEGTASNSPLHF. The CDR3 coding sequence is TGCGCCAGCAGCCCGGAGGGGACAGCCTCAAATTCACCCCTCCACTTT.

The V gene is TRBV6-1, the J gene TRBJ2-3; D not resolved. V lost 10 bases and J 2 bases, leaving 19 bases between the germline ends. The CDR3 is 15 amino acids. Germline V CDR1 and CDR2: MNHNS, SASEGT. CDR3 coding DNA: TGTGCCACCATAGCAACCGGGCGGCTCACAGATACGCAGTATTTT. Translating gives CATIATGRLTDTQYF.

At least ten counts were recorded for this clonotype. The CDR3: CSAPLDRDYNEQFF. CDR3 sequence (DNA): TGCAGTGCTCCTCTCGATCGGGACTACAATGAGCAGTTCTTC. This chain joins TRBV20-1 and TRBJ2-1; D possibly corresponds to TRBD2 (5 bases). V lost 5 bases and J 3 bases, leaving 14 bases between the germline ends. Per germline, CDR1 DFQATT and CDR2 SNEGSKA (reference sequence). This CDR3 comprises 14 residues.

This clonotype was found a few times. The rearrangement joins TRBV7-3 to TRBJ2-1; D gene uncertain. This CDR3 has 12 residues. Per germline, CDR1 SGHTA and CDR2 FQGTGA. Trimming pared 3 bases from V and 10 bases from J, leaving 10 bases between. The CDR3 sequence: CASSFASGEQFF. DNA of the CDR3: TGTGCCAGCAGCTTCGCCAGTGGGGAGCAGTTCTTC.

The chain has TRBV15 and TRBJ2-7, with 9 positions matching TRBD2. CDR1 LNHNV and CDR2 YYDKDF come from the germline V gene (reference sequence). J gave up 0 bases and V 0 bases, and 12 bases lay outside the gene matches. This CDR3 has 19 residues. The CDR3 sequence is CATSRDREKVSGSSYEQYF. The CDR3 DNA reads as TGTGCCACCAGCAGAGATCGCGAGAAAGTTAGCGGGAGCTCCTACGAGCAGTACTTC.

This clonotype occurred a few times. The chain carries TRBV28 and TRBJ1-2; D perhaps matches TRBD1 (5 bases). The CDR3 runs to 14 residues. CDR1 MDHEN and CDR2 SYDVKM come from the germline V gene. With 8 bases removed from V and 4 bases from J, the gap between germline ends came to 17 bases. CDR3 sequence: CASGAPGPSYGYTF. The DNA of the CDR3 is TGTGCCAGCGGGGCCCCCGGGCCCTCCTATGGCTACACCTTC.

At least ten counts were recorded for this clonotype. The DNA of the CDR3 is TGCGCCAGCAGCTTGGCCGGAACAAACACCGGGGAGCTGTTTTTT. Residues: CASSLAGTNTGELFF. The chain carries TRBV5-1 and TRBJ2-2; no clear D gene. V dropped 0 bases and J dropped 2 bases, with 8 bases sitting between them. Germline V gene data show CDR1 as SGHRS and CDR2 as YFSETQ. The CDR3 runs 15 residues.

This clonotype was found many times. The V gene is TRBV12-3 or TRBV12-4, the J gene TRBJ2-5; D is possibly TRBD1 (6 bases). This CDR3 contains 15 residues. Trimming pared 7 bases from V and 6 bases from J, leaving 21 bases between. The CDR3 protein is CASTFGGFQAQTQYF. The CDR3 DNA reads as TGTGCCAGCACCTTTGGGGGCTTCCAGGCCCAGACCCAGTACTTC.

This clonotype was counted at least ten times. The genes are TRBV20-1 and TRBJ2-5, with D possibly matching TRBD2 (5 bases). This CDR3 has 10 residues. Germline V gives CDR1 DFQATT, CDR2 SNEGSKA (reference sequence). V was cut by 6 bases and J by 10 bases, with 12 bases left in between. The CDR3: CSARARDQYF. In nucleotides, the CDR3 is TGCAGTGCAAGGGCCCGGGACCAGTACTTC.

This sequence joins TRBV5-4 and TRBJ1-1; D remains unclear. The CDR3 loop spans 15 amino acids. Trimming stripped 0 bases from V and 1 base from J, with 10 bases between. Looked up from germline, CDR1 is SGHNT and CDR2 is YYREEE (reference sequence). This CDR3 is CASSLDPIGNTEAFF. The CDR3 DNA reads TGTGCCAGCAGCTTGGACCCAATCGGGAACACTGAAGCTTTCTTT.

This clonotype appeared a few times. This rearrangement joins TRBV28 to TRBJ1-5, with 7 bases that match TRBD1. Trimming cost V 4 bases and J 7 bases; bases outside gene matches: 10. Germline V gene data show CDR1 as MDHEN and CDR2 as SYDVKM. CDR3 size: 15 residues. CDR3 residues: CASSSRDRYRQPQHF. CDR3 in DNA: TGTGCCAGCAGTTCGAGGGACAGATATCGGCAGCCCCAGCATTTT.

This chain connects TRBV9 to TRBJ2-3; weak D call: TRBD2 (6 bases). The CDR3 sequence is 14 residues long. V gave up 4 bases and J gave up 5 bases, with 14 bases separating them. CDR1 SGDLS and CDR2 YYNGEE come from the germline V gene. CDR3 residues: CASSIAGTGDTQYF. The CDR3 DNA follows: TGTGCCAGCAGCATCGCCGGGACTGGAGATACGCAGTATTTT.

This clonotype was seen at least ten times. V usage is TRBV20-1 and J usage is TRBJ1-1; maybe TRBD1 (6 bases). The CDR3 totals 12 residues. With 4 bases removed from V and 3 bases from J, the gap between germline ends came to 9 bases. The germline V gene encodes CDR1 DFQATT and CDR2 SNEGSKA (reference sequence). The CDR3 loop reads CSANPGDTEAFF. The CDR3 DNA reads TGCAGTGCTAATCCAGGGGACACTGAAGCTTTCTTT.

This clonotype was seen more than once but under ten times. This chain's CDR3 is CASSIQQNTQYF. CDR3 nucleotides: TGCGCCAGCAGCATTCAGCAGAATACGCAGTATTTT. The chain employs TRBV5-1 and TRBJ2-3, with D unclear. Germline V gives CDR1 SGHRS, CDR2 YFSETQ. The CDR3 has 12 residues. Trimming took off 4 bases at V and 7 bases at J, with 10 bases between the two ends. Full variable domain (outside the CDR3, taken from reference TRBV5-1 and TRBJ2-3): KAGVTQTPRYLIKTRGQQVTLSCSPISGHRSVSWYQQTPGQGLQFLFEYFSETQRNKGNFPGRFSGRQFSNSRSEMNVSTLELGDSALYLCASSIQQNTQYFGPGTRLTVL.

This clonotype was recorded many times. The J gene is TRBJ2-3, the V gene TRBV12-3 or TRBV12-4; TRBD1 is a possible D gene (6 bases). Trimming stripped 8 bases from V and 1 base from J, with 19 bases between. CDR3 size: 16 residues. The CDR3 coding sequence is TGTGCCAGCGACCACGATAAGGACAGTCGCACAGATACGCAGTATTTT. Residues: CASDHDKDSRTDTQYF.

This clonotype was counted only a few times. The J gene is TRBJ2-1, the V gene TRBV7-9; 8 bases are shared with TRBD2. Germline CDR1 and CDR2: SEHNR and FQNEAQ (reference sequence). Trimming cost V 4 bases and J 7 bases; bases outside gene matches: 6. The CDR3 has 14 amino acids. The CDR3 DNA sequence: TGTGCCAGCAGCTCCGGGACTAGTTTAAATGAGCAGTTCTTC. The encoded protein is CASSSGTSLNEQFF.

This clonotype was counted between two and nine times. CDR3 DNA: TGTGCCAGCAGTTATCCCCCGTTCATTTACGAGCAGTACTTC. Its translation: CASSYPPFIYEQYF. The chain employs TRBV6-5 and TRBJ2-7; no definite D call. Trimming pared 3 bases from V and 4 bases from J, leaving 13 bases between. The CDR3 totals 14 residues. Germline CDR1 and CDR2: MNHEY and SVGAGI.

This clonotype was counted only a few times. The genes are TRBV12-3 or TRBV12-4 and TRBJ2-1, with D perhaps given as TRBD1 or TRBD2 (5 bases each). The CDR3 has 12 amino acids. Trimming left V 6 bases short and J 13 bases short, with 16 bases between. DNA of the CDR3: TGTGCCAGCAGATGGGACCTGCCGGACCAGTTCTTC. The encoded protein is CASRWDLPDQFF.

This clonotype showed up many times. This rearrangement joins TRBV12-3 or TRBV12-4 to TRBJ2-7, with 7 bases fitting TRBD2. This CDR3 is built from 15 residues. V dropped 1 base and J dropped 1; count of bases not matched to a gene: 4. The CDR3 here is CASSLGRGGSYEQYF. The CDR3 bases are TGTGCCAGCAGTTTAGGCCGGGGAGGGTCCTACGAGCAGTACTTC.

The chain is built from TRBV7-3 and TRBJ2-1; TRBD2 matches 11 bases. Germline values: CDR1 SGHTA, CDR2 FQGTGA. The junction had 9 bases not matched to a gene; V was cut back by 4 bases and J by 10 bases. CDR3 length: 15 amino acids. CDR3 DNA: TGTGCCAGCAGCTCGGGACTAGCGGACTTCAACGAGCAGTTCTTC. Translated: CASSSGLADFNEQFF.

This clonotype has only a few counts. The chain's CDR3 is CASSQPRDRSPEAFF. CDR3 sequence (DNA): TGTGCCAGCAGCCAACCTAGGGACAGGAGCCCTGAAGCTTTCTTT. The J gene is TRBJ1-1, the V gene TRBV3-1, with TRBD1 matching over 8 bases. The germline V gene encodes CDR1 LGHDT and CDR2 YNNKEL (reference sequence). Trimming took 2 bases from V and 6 from J; bases not matched to a gene: 8. The CDR3 has 15 residues.

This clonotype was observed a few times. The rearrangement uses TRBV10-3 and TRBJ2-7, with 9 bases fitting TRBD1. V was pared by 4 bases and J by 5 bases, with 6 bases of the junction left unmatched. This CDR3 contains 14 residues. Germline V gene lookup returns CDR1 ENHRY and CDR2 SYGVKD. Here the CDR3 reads CAISGGTGSHEQYF. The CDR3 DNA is TGTGCCATCAGTGGGGGGACAGGGTCCCACGAGCAGTACTTC.

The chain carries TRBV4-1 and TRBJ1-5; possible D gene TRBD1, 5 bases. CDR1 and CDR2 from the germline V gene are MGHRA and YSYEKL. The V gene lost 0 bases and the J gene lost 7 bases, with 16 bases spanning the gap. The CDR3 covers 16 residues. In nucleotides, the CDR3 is TGCGCCAGCAGCCAAGATAAGGAGGGGAGGAGACAGCCCCAGCATTTT. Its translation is CASSQDKEGRRQPQHF.

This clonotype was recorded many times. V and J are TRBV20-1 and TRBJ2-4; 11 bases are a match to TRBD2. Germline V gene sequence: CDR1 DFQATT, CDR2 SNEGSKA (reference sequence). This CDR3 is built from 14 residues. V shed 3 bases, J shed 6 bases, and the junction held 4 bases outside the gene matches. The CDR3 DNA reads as TGCAGTGCTAGTCTCGGACTAGCGGGAAACATTCAGTACTTC. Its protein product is CSASLGLAGNIQYF.

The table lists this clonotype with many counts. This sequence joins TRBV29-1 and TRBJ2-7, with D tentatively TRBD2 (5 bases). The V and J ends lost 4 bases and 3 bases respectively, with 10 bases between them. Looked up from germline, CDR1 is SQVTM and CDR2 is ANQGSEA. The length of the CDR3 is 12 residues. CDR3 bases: TGCAGCGTTGGGAGGTCCCGCTACGAGCAGTACTTC. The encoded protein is CSVGRSRYEQYF.

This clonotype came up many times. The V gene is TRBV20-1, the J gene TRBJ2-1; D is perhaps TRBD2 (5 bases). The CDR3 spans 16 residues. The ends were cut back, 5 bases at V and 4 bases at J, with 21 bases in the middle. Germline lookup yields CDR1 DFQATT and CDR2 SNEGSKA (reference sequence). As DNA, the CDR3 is TGCAGTGCTTCGCCCCCCCACGAGGGTGTTTACAATGAGCAGTTCTTC. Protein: CSASPPHEGVYNEQFF.

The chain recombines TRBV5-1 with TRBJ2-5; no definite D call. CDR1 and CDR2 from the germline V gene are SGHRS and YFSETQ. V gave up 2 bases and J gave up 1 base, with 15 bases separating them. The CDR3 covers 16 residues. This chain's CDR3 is CASSFLPETPQETQYF. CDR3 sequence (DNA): TGCGCCAGCAGCTTTCTCCCAGAGACGCCCCAAGAGACCCAGTACTTC.

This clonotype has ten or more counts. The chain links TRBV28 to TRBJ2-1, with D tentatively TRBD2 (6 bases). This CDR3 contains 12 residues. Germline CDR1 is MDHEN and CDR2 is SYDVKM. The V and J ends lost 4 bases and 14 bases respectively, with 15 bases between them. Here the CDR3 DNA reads TGTGCCAGCAGTTCCAGTGGAGGGGATAAGTTCTTC. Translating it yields CASSSSGGDKFF.